Listed here are 32 T cell receptor beta chains from one sample, sequenced in a study of identical twins. Via MiXCR, TCRdb re-called the 5' RACE reads, giving one row per CDR3 protein. The table includes 200,000 to 250,000 distinct CDR3 sequences, roughly 12% detected once. Another study also made use of these data, one on yellow fever vaccine responses in identical twins.

Source material: memory (CD45RO+) T cells sorted from blood. These receptor sequences come from a woman younger than 30 in good health.

This rearrangement joins TRBV7-2 to TRBJ1-5; 9 bases fit TRBD1. This CDR3 has 15 residues. Trimming removed 5 bases from V and 3 bases from J; junction bases left unmatched: 5. Germline CDR1 is SGHTA and CDR2 is FQGNSA. CDR3 in amino acids: CASSAQGAINQPQHF. DNA of the CDR3: TGTGCCAGCAGCGCACAGGGGGCAATCAATCAGCCCCAGCATTTT.

V is TRBV20-1 and J is TRBJ2-7; 8 nucleotides agree with TRBD1. The CDR3 extends over 14 amino acids. V lost 0 bases to trimming and J lost 2 bases; unmatched junction nucleotides: 3. Germline V gene lookup returns CDR1 DFQATT and CDR2 SNEGSKA (reference sequence). DNA for the CDR3: TGCAGTGCTAGAGATGGGACAGGACCCTACGAGCAGTACTTC. Translated, it gives CSARDGTGPYEQYF.

This clonotype has only a few counts. A read error may account for a junction end that differs from germline. This chain connects TRBV5-1 to TRBJ2-7; 7 nucleotides match TRBD2. Germline-derived CDR1 and CDR2 are SGHRS and YFSETQ. The length of the CDR3 is 14 residues. The CDR3 nucleotides are TGCGCCAGCACCTTGGGCGGGAGCTCCTACGAGCAGTACTTC. Its translation: CASTLGGSSYEQYF.

The J gene is TRBJ1-2, the V gene TRBV12-3 or TRBV12-4; 8 bases agree with TRBD1. Trimming at V came to 8 bases and at J to 1 base, leaving 12 bases not matched to a gene. The CDR3 has 16 amino acids. CDR3 in DNA: TGTGCCAGCGGATCGGACAGGGTACCCATTAACTATGGCTACACCTTC. Translation gives CASGSDRVPINYGYTF.

The chain couples TRBV6-1 to TRBJ1-5; 8 nucleotides align to TRBD1. J lost 7 bases, V lost 3 bases, and 5 bases had no gene match. Germline V gene data show CDR1 as MNHNS and CDR2 as SASEGT. CDR3 length: 14 amino acids. The CDR3 sequence: CASSDRGQGQPQHF. CDR3 sequence (DNA): TGTGCCAGCAGTGACAGGGGGCAGGGACAGCCCCAGCATTTT.

V gene TRBV4-2 combines with J gene TRBJ2-7, with TRBD2 as a possible D gene (5 bases). This CDR3 region has 16 residues. Germline V gene data show CDR1 as LGHNA and CDR2 as YNFKEQ. V was cut by 1 base and J by 3 bases, with 16 bases left in between. In DNA form, the CDR3 reads TGTGCCAGCAGCCAAGTTCGGGGTTTTGGCATCTACGAGCAGTACTTC. Protein product: CASSQVRGFGIYEQYF.

For the CDR3, the DNA is TGTGCCAGCAGTTACGAACAGAACTATGGCTACACCTTC. As protein: CASSYEQNYGYTF. The chain couples TRBV6-6 to TRBJ1-2; no clear D. The V end lost 2 bases, the J end lost 2 bases, and 6 bases lay between the germline ends. The CDR3 spans 13 residues. CDR1 and CDR2 from the germline V gene are MNHNY and SVGAGI (reference sequence).

The chain employs TRBV6-2 or TRBV6-3 and TRBJ2-2; D is perhaps TRBD1 or TRBD2 (6 bases each). There are 15 residues in the CDR3. CDR1 is MNHEY and CDR2 is SVGEGT in the germline V gene. Trimming pared 8 bases from V and 3 bases from J, leaving 16 bases between. CDR3 region: CASAEGGVDTGELFF. The CDR3 coding sequence is TGTGCCAGCGCTGAGGGGGGAGTGGACACCGGGGAGCTGTTTTTT.

The V call is TRBV28, the J call TRBJ2-3, with 10 bases identical to TRBD2. From germline, CDR1 is MDHEN and CDR2 SYDVKM. The CDR3 spans 16 residues. Trimming took 2 bases from V and 6 from J; bases not matched to a gene: 8. CDR3: CASSLTSGTSGDTQYF. In DNA form, the CDR3 reads TGTGCCAGCAGTTTAACTAGCGGGACCTCAGGGGATACGCAGTATTTT.

This clonotype came up a few times. This chain joins TRBV11-2 and TRBJ2-2, with no clear D. The germline V and J ends were trimmed by 4 bases and 4 bases, with 13 bases remaining between them. The V gene's germline CDR1 is SGHAT and CDR2 FQNNGV. The CDR3 length is 15 residues. This chain's CDR3 is CASSSGISSTGELFF. Written as DNA, the CDR3 is TGTGCCAGCAGCTCAGGCATCTCGAGCACCGGGGAGCTGTTTTTT.

The chain has TRBV27 and TRBJ2-5, with 14 bases aligning to TRBD2. This CDR3 is 15 amino acids long. V lost 7 bases and J lost 6; bases outside the gene matches: 7. Germline V gives CDR1 MNHEY, CDR2 SMNVEV (reference sequence). The CDR3 DNA reads TGTGCCAGCAAATCCGGGACTAGCGGGAGTAAGACCCAGTACTTC. Its protein is CASKSGTSGSKTQYF.

This clonotype has a count of ten or more. The V gene is TRBV5-1, the J gene TRBJ2-3; possible D gene TRBD1, 6 bases. Trimming took 7 bases from V and 4 from J, leaving 16 bases between them. This CDR3 comprises 14 residues. From germline, CDR1 is SGHRS and CDR2 YFSETQ. CDR3 in amino acids: CASSRQEKPDTQYF. CDR3 sequence (DNA): TGCGCCAGCTCCCGACAGGAAAAACCAGATACGCAGTATTTT.

The V gene is TRBV6-2 or TRBV6-3, the J gene TRBJ2-1; TRBD2 matches 11 bases. Per germline, CDR1 MNHEY and CDR2 SVGEGT. The V gene end was trimmed by 0 bases and the J gene end by 7 bases; junction bases not matched to a gene: 5. CDR3 size: 16 residues. CDR3 sequence: CASSYSSTSGSNEQFF. The CDR3 DNA follows: TGTGCCAGCAGTTACTCGAGTACTAGCGGGAGTAATGAGCAGTTCTTC.

The chain links TRBV27 to TRBJ2-1, with 11 positions matching TRBD2. The V and J ends lost 2 bases and 7 bases, in that order; junction bases with no gene match: 4. From germline, CDR1 is MNHEY and CDR2 SMNVEV (reference sequence). CDR3 size: 15 residues. The CDR3 is CASSLRLAGSNEQFF. The CDR3 DNA reads as TGTGCCAGCAGTTTACGACTAGCGGGAAGTAATGAGCAGTTCTTC.

This clonotype showed up just once. V gene TRBV20-1 combines with J gene TRBJ2-3; 10 bases map to TRBD2. The CDR3 has 14 residues. V gave up 2 bases and J gave up 3 bases; unmatched junction bases: 2. The V gene's germline CDR1 is DFQATT and CDR2 SNEGSKA (reference sequence). Here the CDR3 reads CSARIAGGTDTQYF. CDR3 nucleotide sequence: TGCAGTGCTAGAATAGCGGGGGGAACAGATACGCAGTATTTT.

This clonotype was seen many times. The rearrangement joins TRBV2 to TRBJ2-3; tentatively, D is TRBD1 or TRBD2 (6 bases each). This CDR3 is built from 15 residues. V dropped 5 bases and J dropped 8 bases, with 20 bases sitting between them. In germline, CDR1 is SNHLY, CDR2 FYNNEI. The CDR3 spells CASSIGGDITTTQYF. In DNA form, the CDR3 reads TGTGCCAGCAGTATTGGCGGGGACATCACGACTACGCAGTATTTT.

This clonotype was found a few times. V is TRBV12-3 or TRBV12-4 and J is TRBJ2-5; no clear D. V was clipped by 6 bases and J by 2 bases, with 13 bases between them. The CDR3 extends over 14 amino acids. The CDR3 nucleotides are TGTGCCAGCAGCTACCGGACGAAACAAGAGACCCAGTACTTC. As protein: CASSYRTKQETQYF.

This clonotype has ten or more counts. The CDR3, as DNA: TGTGCCAGCCAAGGACAGGTCTACGAGCAGTACTTC. Its translation is CASQGQVYEQYF. The V and J genes are TRBV12-3 or TRBV12-4 and TRBJ2-7; 7 positions match TRBD1. Unmatched junction bases numbered 4, after V lost 8 bases and J lost 3 bases. The length of the CDR3 is 12 residues.

A few counts support this clonotype. J is TRBJ2-1 and V is TRBV28; D unclear. Trimming stripped 4 bases from V and 2 bases from J, with 6 bases between. Germline CDR1 reads MDHEN; CDR2 reads SYDVKM. The CDR3 is made up of 13 amino acids. In DNA, the CDR3 is TGTGCCAGCAGTTCTCGGCCCTACAATGAGCAGTTCTTC. It encodes CASSSRPYNEQFF. Based on the CDR3 plus reference TRBV28 and TRBJ2-1, the full variable domain is DVKVTQSSRYLVKRTGEKVFLECVQDMDHENMFWYRQDPGLGLRLIYFSYDVKMKEKGDIPEGYSVSREKKERFSLILESASTNQTSMYLCASSSRPYNEQFFGPGTRLTVL.

V gene TRBV6-2 or TRBV6-3 combines with J gene TRBJ2-5; 10 bases match TRBD2. This CDR3 is 17 amino acids long. J gave up 5 bases and V 2 bases, and 11 bases lay outside the gene matches. Germline V gene lookup returns CDR1 MNHEY and CDR2 SVGEGT. The CDR3 DNA sequence: TGTGCCAGCAGTTACGGAGATCTAGCGGGAGTTGGGGAGACCCAGTACTTC. Amino acids: CASSYGDLAGVGETQYF.

Ten or more counts support this clonotype. The rearrangement uses TRBV12-3 or TRBV12-4 and TRBJ2-1, with 9 bases that match TRBD1. Unmatched junction bases numbered 8, after V lost 4 bases and J lost 7 bases. There are 15 residues in the CDR3. CDR3 nucleotide sequence: TGTGCCAGCAGTTGGGGACAGGGTTTGGGAAATGAGCAGTTCTTC. Protein sequence: CASSWGQGLGNEQFF.

This clonotype was picked up many times. The chain uses TRBV6-4 and TRBJ1-1; maybe TRBD1 (6 bases). The CDR3 contains 13 residues. With 8 bases removed from V and 1 base from J, the gap between germline ends came to 11 bases. Germline CDR1 reads MRHNA; CDR2 reads SNTAGT. The CDR3 spells CASATGSNTEAFF. The CDR3 bases are TGTGCCAGCGCTACAGGGTCGAACACTGAAGCTTTCTTT.

The count of this clonotype is one. The gene calls are TRBV6-2 or TRBV6-3 and TRBJ2-4, with D possibly matching TRBD2 (5 bases). Germline CDR1 and CDR2: MNHEY and SVGEGT. The CDR3 runs to 17 residues. The V end was cut by 4 bases, the J end by 3 bases, with 19 bases between. The CDR3 is CASSFSVSGMDKNIQYF. The CDR3 DNA is TGTGCCAGCAGTTTTTCTGTTTCGGGGATGGACAAAAACATTCAGTACTTC.

This clonotype was seen a few times. V usage is TRBV6-1 and J usage is TRBJ2-7; 11 bases fit TRBD1. Germline V CDR1 and CDR2: MNHNS, SASEGT. This CDR3 is built from 13 residues. V was clipped by 3 bases and J by 10 bases; unmatched bases: 5. Here the CDR3 DNA reads TGTGCCAGCAGTGAGGGACAGGGGGTGGAACAGTACTTC. This gives the protein CASSEGQGVEQYF.

V usage is TRBV12-5 and J usage is TRBJ2-1; 16 bases fit TRBD2. The germline V gene has CDR1 LGHNT and CDR2 FRNRAP. This CDR3 is built from 15 residues. Losses at the gene ends were 6 bases for V and 12 bases for J; bases not matched to a gene: 8. The chain's CDR3 is CASGLGTSGRVGQFF. The DNA of the CDR3 is TGTGCTAGTGGCCTCGGGACTAGCGGGAGGGTGGGGCAGTTCTTC.

This clonotype has a count of ten or more. The gene calls are TRBV6-2 or TRBV6-3 and TRBJ1-5, with D hard to call. CDR3 size: 14 residues. Germline V CDR1 and CDR2: MNHEY, SVGEGT. Trimming shortened V by 2 bases and J by 6 bases, and 11 bases separated the two germline ends. CDR3 in amino acids: CASSYRWGGQPQHF. The DNA of the CDR3 is TGTGCCAGCAGTTACAGGTGGGGAGGTCAGCCCCAGCATTTT.

This clonotype was counted at least ten times. V usage is TRBV6-2 or TRBV6-3 and J usage is TRBJ2-7; D possibly matches TRBD1 or TRBD2 (6 bases each). This CDR3 region has 14 residues. Germline CDR1 reads MNHEY; CDR2 reads SVGEGT. V was trimmed by 7 bases and J by 2 bases, leaving 15 bases between them. The CDR3 is CASTYRGGTYEQYF. CDR3 bases: TGTGCCAGCACCTACAGAGGGGGGACCTACGAGCAGTACTTC.

There are a few counts of this clonotype. The chain is built from TRBV20-1 and TRBJ2-2; D is undetermined. This CDR3 has 13 amino acids. V lost 5 bases, J lost 2 bases, and 9 bases lay in between. The V gene's germline CDR1 is DFQATT and CDR2 SNEGSKA (reference sequence). The CDR3 DNA reads TGCAGTGCTCCGGCGGTAAACACCGGGGAGCTGTTTTTT. As protein: CSAPAVNTGELFF.

CDR3 amino acids: CASSPTGVGFEPQHF. Here the CDR3 DNA reads TGTGCCAGCAGCCCAACCGGGGTGGGGTTCGAGCCCCAGCATTTT. The chain combines TRBV7-2 with TRBJ1-5; no clear D. Germline-derived CDR1 and CDR2 are SGHTA and FQGNSA. The germline V and J ends were trimmed by 5 bases and 8 bases, with 19 bases remaining between them. The CDR3 runs 15 residues. Combining the CDR3 with reference TRBV7-2 and TRBJ1-5 gives the whole variable domain GAGVSQSPSNKVTEKGKDVELRCDPISGHTALYWYRQSLGQGLEFLIYFQGNSAPDKSGLPSDRFSAERTGGSVSTLTIQRTQQEDSAVYLCASSPTGVGFEPQHFGDGTRLSIL.

This clonotype turned up a few times. The CDR3 DNA follows: TGTGCCAGCAGCTTAACTAGCGGGGTCTCAGATACGCAGTATTTT. Protein sequence: CASSLTSGVSDTQYF. J is TRBJ2-3 and V is TRBV7-9; 10 bases map to TRBD2. The CDR3 extends over 15 amino acids. Germline V gene data show CDR1 as SEHNR and CDR2 as FQNEAQ (reference sequence). V trimming: 2 bases; J trimming: 4 bases; junction bases outside the gene matches: 3.

This clonotype was observed many times. The rearrangement links TRBV3-1 to TRBJ2-5, with D unclear. This CDR3 region has 12 residues. CDR1 is LGHDT, CDR2 YNNKEL, per germline (reference sequence). V was cut by 0 bases and J by 4 bases, with 3 bases left in between. CDR3 in amino acids: CASSQDGETQYF. The CDR3 coding sequence is TGTGCCAGCAGCCAAGATGGAGAGACCCAGTACTTC.

The chain uses TRBV5-1 and TRBJ2-5; TRBD2 matches 10 bases. CDR1 is SGHRS and CDR2 is YFSETQ in the germline V gene. V lost 1 base to trimming and J lost 2 bases; unmatched junction nucleotides: 8. There are 17 residues in the CDR3. DNA for the CDR3: TGCGCCAGCAGCTTGCGTATAGCGGGGGGCCAACAAGAGACCCAGTACTTC. It codes for CASSLRIAGGQQETQYF.